The source of this TCR beta chain is a study of blood T cell repertoires in COVID-19. For the study at large: Specimens from acute and convalescent COVID-19 originated in the United States, Italy and Spain. PBMCs, B-cell-depleted T cells, or T cells were the source of the cDNA or gDNA that made up the material.

The authors' processing: Estimated nucleated cell counts came from reference gene primer amplification. Sequenced by immunoSEQ multiplex PCR; TCRdb stores in-frame clones only, minus some. V and J calls and clone size are those listed in that table; D and trimming were worked out from the DNA. The table records approximately 410,000 clones, 80% to 90% of them present only once. The sample comprised peripheral blood. The sequence came from a woman aged 25 to 45 with active or convalescent COVID-19.

The CDR3 nucleotides read TGTGCCAGCAGCTTGTGGGGGGGCGATGGCTACACCTTC. The encoded protein is CASSLWGGDGYTF. The V call is TRBV5-5, the J call TRBJ1-2; perhaps TRBD1 as D (6 bases). Trimming cost V 1 base and J 6 bases, with 10 bases left between them. The CDR3 contains 13 residues. From germline, CDR1 is SGHKS and CDR2 YYEKEE (reference sequence).